These T cell receptor beta chains were read from a single sample in a study of blood T cells in healthy people across ages. TCRdb reprocessed the 5' RACE reads via MiXCR and lists one record per CDR3 protein. The table lists 890,000 or so distinct CDR3 sequences, less than 80% of them singletons. Source material: blood. The receptors come from a man aged 30-40 years in good health. Both conserved end residues are part of each CDR3. A D gene is named only where the DNA matches it firmly. Not every row has a clone size; where given, it reads once, few, many or a size class.

few	TRBV29-1	.	TRBJ1-2	CSVDPTGSNYGYTF	TGCAGCGTTGACCCTACAGGGAGTAACTATGGCTACACCTTC
.	TRBV4-3	TRBD2	TRBJ2-3	CASSQGTSGGADTQYF	TGCGCCAGCAGCCAAGGGACTAGCGGGGGGGCAGATACGCAGTATTTT
.	TRBV19	.	TRBJ2-7	CASSLEGSVDEQYF	TGTGCCAGTAGTCTAGAGGGAAGCGTCGACGAGCAGTACTTC
many	TRBV7-2	.	TRBJ2-1	CASSLVTVYNEQFF	TGTGCCAGCAGCTTAGTGACGGTCTACAATGAGCAGTTCTTC
.	TRBV2	TRBD1	TRBJ2-5	CASKQLRTGEETQYF	TGTGCCAGCAAACAGCTTCGGACAGGGGAGGAGACCCAGTACTTC
.	TRBV20-1	.	TRBJ2-3	CSAEKGPTHPDTQYF	TGCAGTGCCGAAAAGGGTCCCACGCACCCAGATACGCAGTATTTT
.	TRBV7-2	TRBD2	TRBJ2-7	CASSFGTSGFGEQYF	TGTGCCAGCAGCTTCGGGACTAGCGGGTTCGGGGAGCAGTACTTC
few	TRBV7-6	TRBD1	TRBJ2-5	CASSLADRVDETQYF	TGTGCCAGCAGCTTAGCGGACAGGGTGGATGAGACCCAGTACTTC
.	TRBV12-3/TRBV12-4	TRBD2	TRBJ2-3	CASSGGRGGPDTQYF	TGTGCCAGCAGTGGGGGCCGGGGGGGCCCCGATACGCAGTATTTT
.	TRBV11-2	.	TRBJ1-1	CASSLKAWGVMNTEAFF	TGTGCCAGCAGCTTAAAAGCTTGGGGGGTCATGAACACTGAAGCTTTCTTT
few	TRBV29-1	TRBD2	TRBJ2-1	CSHDGGTYVNEQFF	TGCAGCCATGACGGGGGGACTTATGTCAATGAGCAGTTCTTC
.	TRBV12-3/TRBV12-4	.	TRBJ2-7	CASTGWTANGEQYF	TGTGCCAGCACCGGATGGACGGCAAACGGCGAGCAGTACTTC
.	TRBV6-2/TRBV6-3	TRBD2	TRBJ2-3	CASSYFGAGELTDTQYF	TGTGCCAGCAGTTACTTCGGAGCGGGGGAGCTCACAGATACGCAGTATTTT
.	TRBV20-1	.	TRBJ2-7	CSARLGPESTYEQYF	TGCAGTGCTAGACTCGGGCCCGAATCGACCTACGAGCAGTACTTC
.	TRBV15	TRBD1	TRBJ1-5	CATSRVGRGNQPQHF	TGTGCCACCAGCAGAGTCGGCAGGGGGAATCAGCCCCAGCATTTT
.	TRBV5-1	.	TRBJ2-1	CASSAAGASYNEQFF	TGCGCCAGCAGCGCCGCGGGGGCCTCCTACAATGAGCAGTTCTTC
.	TRBV7-9	TRBD2	TRBJ2-3	CASSSYPSGGSDTQYF	TGTGCCAGCAGCTCCTATCCTAGCGGGGGCTCAGATACGCAGTATTTT
.	TRBV12-3/TRBV12-4	TRBD1	TRBJ2-5	CASSTGQGTETQYF	TGTGCCAGCAGTACAGGACAGGGCACAGAGACCCAGTACTTC
.	TRBV7-2	TRBD2	TRBJ2-3	CASTFASGGAKYF	TGTGCCAGCACCTTCGCCAGCGGGGGGGCGAAGTATTTT
.	TRBV7-8	.	TRBJ2-1	CASRPGGNEQFF	TGTGCCAGCAGACCAGGGGGGAATGAGCAGTTCTTC
.	TRBV20-1	.	TRBJ2-5	CSATELWETQYF	TGCAGTGCTACCGAGTTGTGGGAGACCCAGTACTTC
.	TRBV7-2	.	TRBJ2-6	CASSLADLGANVLTF	TGTGCCAGCAGCTTAGCGGACCTTGGGGCCAACGTCCTGACTTTC
.	TRBV28	.	TRBJ2-5	CASSLGGGLRETQYF	TGTGCCAGCAGTTTGGGTGGGGGCCTCCGGGAGACCCAGTACTTC
.	TRBV4-1	TRBD2	TRBJ2-7	CATRGGNNEQYF	TGCGCCACCCGGGGAGGGAACAACGAGCAGTACTTC
.	TRBV25-1	.	TRBJ2-3	CASTSSMQNTDTQYF	TGTGCCAGCACCTCAAGTATGCAGAACACAGATACGCAGTATTTT
once	TRBV19	.	TRBJ2-1	CASSLNRDREQFF	TGTGCCAGTAGCCTTAACCGGGACCGGGAGCAGTTCTTC
.	TRBV3-1	.	TRBJ2-5	CASSPSASPQETQYF	TGTGCCAGCAGCCCCTCAGCGAGCCCACAAGAGACCCAGTACTTC
.	TRBV30	.	TRBJ1-1	CAWSVTATTEAFF	TGTGCCTGGAGTGTGACCGCGACCACTGAAGCTTTCTTT
few	TRBV12-3/TRBV12-4	.	TRBJ2-3	CASSLEEVQGSYF	TGTGCCAGCAGTTTAGAGGAGGTGCAGGGTTCGTATTTT
few	TRBV6-5	.	TRBJ2-3	CASSYSRGPDTQYF	TGTGCCAGCAGTTACTCGCGGGGACCAGATACGCAGTATTTT
few	TRBV5-4	.	TRBJ2-5	CASSLGADQETQYF	TGTGCCAGCAGCTTGGGGGCAGACCAAGAGACCCAGTACTTC
.	TRBV5-1	.	TRBJ2-1	CASSSQWGPGNEQFF	TGCGCCAGCAGCTCCCAGTGGGGGCCTGGAAATGAGCAGTTCTTC
once	TRBV4-1	TRBD1	TRBJ2-7	CASSHNRDRLYEQYF	TGCGCCAGCAGCCATAACCGGGACAGACTATACGAGCAGTACTTC
.	TRBV7-9	TRBD1	TRBJ1-5	CASSGTGNGNQPQHF	TGTGCCAGCAGCGGGACAGGGAATGGCAATCAGCCCCAGCATTTT
few	TRBV29-1	TRBD1	TRBJ2-7	CSTSEGHRGRSEQYF	TGCAGCACCTCGGAGGGTCACAGGGGGCGGTCCGAGCAGTACTTC
.	TRBV6-2/TRBV6-3	TRBD2	TRBJ2-1	CASSLGTSGHNEQFF	TGTGCCAGCAGTTTAGGGACTAGTGGCCACAATGAGCAGTTCTTC
few	TRBV5-1	TRBD2	TRBJ2-1	CASSWSGGSYNEQFF	TGTGCCAGCAGTTGGAGCGGGGGATCCTACAATGAGCAGTTCTTC
.	TRBV24-1	TRBD1	TRBJ1-2	CATSDDRGRRVGYTF	TGTGCCACCAGTGACGACAGGGGGCGGAGAGTGGGCTACACCTTC
.	TRBV12-3/TRBV12-4	.	TRBJ2-3	CASNPASFTDTQYF	TGTGCCAGCAACCCGGCTTCTTTCACAGATACGCAGTATTTT
once	TRBV5-1	TRBD1	TRBJ1-5	CASKEGTGLNQPQHF	TGCGCCAGCAAAGAAGGGACAGGGCTCAATCAGCCCCAGCATTTT
.	TRBV7-2	.	TRBJ2-1	CASSLARGAGEQFF	TGTGCCAGCAGCTTAGCGAGGGGGGCTGGTGAGCAGTTCTTC
once	TRBV3-1	TRBD2	TRBJ2-1	CASSYGTSGGLEQFF	TGTGCCAGCTCTTATGGGACTAGCGGGGGGCTGGAGCAGTTCTTC
once	TRBV15	.	TRBJ2-3	CATSRGYTQYF	TGTGCCACCAGCAGGGGTTATACGCAGTATTTT
few	TRBV11-1	TRBD1	TRBJ1-2	CASSTGQGVNYGYTF	TGTGCCAGCAGCACCGGACAGGGAGTCAACTATGGCTACACCTTC
.	TRBV4-1	TRBD2	TRBJ2-5	CASSQVAGGPWETQYF	TGCGCCAGCAGCCAAGTGGCGGGGGGGCCATGGGAGACCCAGTACTTC
.	TRBV9	TRBD1	TRBJ2-2	CASSVGTGRTGELFF	TGTGCCAGCAGCGTAGGGACAGGGCGGACCGGGGAGCTGTTTTTT
.	TRBV6-2/TRBV6-3	.	TRBJ2-1	CASSFDEAYNEQFF	TGTGCCAGCAGTTTTGACGAGGCATACAATGAGCAGTTCTTC
few	TRBV15	TRBD1	TRBJ2-5	CATSRGQGKETQYF	TGTGCCACCAGCAGAGGACAGGGAAAAGAGACCCAGTACTTC
.	TRBV11-2	.	TRBJ2-3	CASSPNSRAASDTQYF	TGTGCCAGCAGCCCCAACAGTAGGGCAGCCTCAGATACGCAGTATTTT